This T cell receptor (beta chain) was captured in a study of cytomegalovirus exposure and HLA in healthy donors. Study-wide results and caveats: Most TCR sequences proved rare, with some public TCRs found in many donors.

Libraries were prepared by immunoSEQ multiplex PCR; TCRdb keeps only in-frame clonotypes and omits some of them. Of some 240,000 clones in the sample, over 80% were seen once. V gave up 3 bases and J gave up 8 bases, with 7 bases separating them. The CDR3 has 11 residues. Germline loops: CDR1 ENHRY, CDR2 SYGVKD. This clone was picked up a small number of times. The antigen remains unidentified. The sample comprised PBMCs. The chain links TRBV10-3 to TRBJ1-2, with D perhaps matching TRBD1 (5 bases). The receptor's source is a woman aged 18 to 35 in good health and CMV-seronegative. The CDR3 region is CAISDPGGYTF. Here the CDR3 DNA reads TGTGCCATCAGTGACCCAGGGGGCTACACCTTC.